This entry describes one T cell receptor beta chain. Its antigen is still unknown. These data originate in a study of radiotherapy plus CTLA-4 blockade in lung cancer. Trimming cost V 5 bases and J 2 bases, with 12 bases left between them. Germline assignment: CDR1 SGHDT and CDR2 YYEEEE. The length of the CDR3 is 14 residues. People whose metastatic non-small-cell lung cancer was chemo-refractory got focal radiation along with CTLA-4 blockade by ipilimumab. Assay: immunoSEQ multiplex PCR; the TCRdb copy retains only in-frame clones and omits some. The data show 40,000 to 55,000 clones, 75% to 80% seen once. Whole-study results and caveats: Tumor-derived TCR clones expanded in blood after radiotherapy plus ipilimumab.

The gene calls are TRBV5-6 and TRBJ2-3, with D maybe TRBD1 (5 bases). This TCR was recovered from a human donor with non-small cell lung cancer whose response to radiotherapy plus ipilimumab could not be evaluated. The sequences come from peripheral blood, collected from a patient treated with radiotherapy plus ipilimumab. The CDR3 is CASSFGATTDTQYF. CDR3 nucleotide sequence: TGTGCCAGCAGTTTTGGGGCCACCACAGATACGCAGTATTTT.